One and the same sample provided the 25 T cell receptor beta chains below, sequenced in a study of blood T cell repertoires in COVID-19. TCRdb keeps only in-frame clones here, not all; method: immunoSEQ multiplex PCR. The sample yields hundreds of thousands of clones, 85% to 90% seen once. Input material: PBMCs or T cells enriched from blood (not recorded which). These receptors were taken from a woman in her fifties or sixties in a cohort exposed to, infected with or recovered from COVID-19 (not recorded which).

CDR3 bases: TGTGCCAGTAGCGTGGGGAGTTTTACCTACGAGCAGTACTTC. Encoded protein: CASSVGSFTYEQYF. The V call is TRBV19, the J call TRBJ2-7; possible D gene TRBD2, 5 bases. Germline CDR1 reads LNHDA; CDR2 reads SQIVND (reference sequence). Deletions cut 6 bases from V and 2 bases from J, with 14 bases between. This CDR3 region has 14 residues.

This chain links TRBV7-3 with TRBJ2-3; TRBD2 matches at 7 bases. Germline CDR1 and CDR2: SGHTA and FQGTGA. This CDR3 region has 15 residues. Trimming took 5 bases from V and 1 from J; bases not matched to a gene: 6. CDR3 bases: TGTGCCAGCAGCCCCAGCCGGGGGGGCACAGATACGCAGTATTTT. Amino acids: CASSPSRGGTDTQYF.

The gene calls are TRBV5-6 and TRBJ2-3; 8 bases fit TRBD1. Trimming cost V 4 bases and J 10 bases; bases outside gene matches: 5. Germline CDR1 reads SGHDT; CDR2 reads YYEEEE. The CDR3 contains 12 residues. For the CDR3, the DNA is TGTGCCAGCAGCCCAGGACAGGGACCGCAGTATTTT. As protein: CASSPGQGPQYF.

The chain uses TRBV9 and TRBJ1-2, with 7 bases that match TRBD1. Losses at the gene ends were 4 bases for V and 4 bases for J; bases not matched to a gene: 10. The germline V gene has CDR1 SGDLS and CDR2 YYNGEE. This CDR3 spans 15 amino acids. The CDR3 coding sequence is TGTGCCAGCAGCCCCGGACAGAGGGGGCTCTATGGCTACACCTTC. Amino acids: CASSPGQRGLYGYTF.

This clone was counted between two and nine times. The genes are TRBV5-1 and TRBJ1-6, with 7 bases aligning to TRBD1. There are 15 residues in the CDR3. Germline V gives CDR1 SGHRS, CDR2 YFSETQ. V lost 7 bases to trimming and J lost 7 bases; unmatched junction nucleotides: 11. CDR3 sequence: CASSVEQGRNSPLHF. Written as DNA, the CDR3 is TGCGCCAGCTCCGTGGAACAGGGGCGAAATTCACCCCTCCACTTT.

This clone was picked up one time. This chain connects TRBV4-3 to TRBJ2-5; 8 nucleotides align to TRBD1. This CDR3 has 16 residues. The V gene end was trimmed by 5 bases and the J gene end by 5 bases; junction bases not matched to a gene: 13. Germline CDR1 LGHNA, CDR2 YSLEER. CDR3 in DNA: TGCGCCAGCAGCACAGGGGGGAGAGGGGCTGGTGAGACCCAGTACTTC. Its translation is CASSTGGRGAGETQYF.

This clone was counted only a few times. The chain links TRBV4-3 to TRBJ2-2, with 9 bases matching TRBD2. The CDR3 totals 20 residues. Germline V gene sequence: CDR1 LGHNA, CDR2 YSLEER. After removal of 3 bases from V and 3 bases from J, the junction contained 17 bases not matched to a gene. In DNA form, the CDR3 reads TGCGCCAGCAGCCAGCCACCTAGGGCGGGGGGGCGAGTAGACACCGGGGAGCTGTTTTTT. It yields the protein CASSQPPRAGGRVDTGELFF.

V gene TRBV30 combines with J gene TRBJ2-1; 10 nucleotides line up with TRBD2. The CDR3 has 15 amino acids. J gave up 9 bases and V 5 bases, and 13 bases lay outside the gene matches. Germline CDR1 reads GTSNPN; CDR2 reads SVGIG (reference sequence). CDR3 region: CAWSLAGAPTIEQFF. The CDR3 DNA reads TGTGCCTGGTCTCTAGCGGGGGCGCCTACAATTGAGCAGTTCTTC.

The CDR3 loop is CASSDRTGDTDTQYF. The CDR3 region has the DNA TGTGCCAGCAGCGATCGGACAGGGGACACAGATACGCAGTATTTT. V and J are TRBV9 and TRBJ2-3; 9 nucleotides align to TRBD1. CDR1 and CDR2 from the germline V gene are SGDLS and YYNGEE. The CDR3 is 15 amino acids. Unmatched junction bases numbered 4, after V lost 3 bases and J lost 2 bases.

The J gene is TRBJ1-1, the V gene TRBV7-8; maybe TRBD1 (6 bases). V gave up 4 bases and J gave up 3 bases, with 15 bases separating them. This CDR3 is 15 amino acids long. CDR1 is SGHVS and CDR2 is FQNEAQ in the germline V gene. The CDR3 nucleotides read TGTGCCAGCAGCTCCACAGGGTTGAGCGACACTGAAGCTTTCTTT. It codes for CASSSTGLSDTEAFF. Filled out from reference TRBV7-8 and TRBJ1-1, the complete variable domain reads GAGVSQSPRYKVAKRGQDVALRCDPISGHVSLFWYQQALGQGPEFLTYFQNEAQLDKSGLPSDRFFAERPEGSVSTLKIQRTQQEDSAVYLCASSSTGLSDTEAFFGQGTRLTVV.

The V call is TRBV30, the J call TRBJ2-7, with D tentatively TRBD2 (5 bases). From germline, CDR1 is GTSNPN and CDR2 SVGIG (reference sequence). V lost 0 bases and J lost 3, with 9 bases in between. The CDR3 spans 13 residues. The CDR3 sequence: CAWSVGVRYEQYF. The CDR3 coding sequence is TGTGCCTGGAGTGTCGGGGTTCGCTACGAGCAGTACTTC.

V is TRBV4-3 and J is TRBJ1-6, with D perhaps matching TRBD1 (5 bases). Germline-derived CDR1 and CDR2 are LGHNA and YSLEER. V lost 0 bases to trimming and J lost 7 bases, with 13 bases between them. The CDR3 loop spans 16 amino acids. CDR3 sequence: CASSQDWAGYNSPLHF. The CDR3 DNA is TGCGCCAGCAGCCAAGATTGGGCAGGGTACAATTCACCCCTCCACTTT.

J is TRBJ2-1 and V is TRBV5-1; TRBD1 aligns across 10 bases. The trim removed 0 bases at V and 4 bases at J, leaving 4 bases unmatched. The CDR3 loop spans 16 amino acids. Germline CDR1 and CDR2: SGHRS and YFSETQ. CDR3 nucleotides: TGCGCCAGCAGCTTGGAAGGGACAGGGGTTTACAATGAGCAGTTCTTC. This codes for CASSLEGTGVYNEQFF. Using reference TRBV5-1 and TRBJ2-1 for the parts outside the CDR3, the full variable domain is KAGVTQTPRYLIKTRGQQVTLSCSPISGHRSVSWYQQTPGQGLQFLFEYFSETQRNKGNFPGRFSGRQFSNSRSEMNVSTLELGDSALYLCASSLEGTGVYNEQFFGPGTRLTVL.

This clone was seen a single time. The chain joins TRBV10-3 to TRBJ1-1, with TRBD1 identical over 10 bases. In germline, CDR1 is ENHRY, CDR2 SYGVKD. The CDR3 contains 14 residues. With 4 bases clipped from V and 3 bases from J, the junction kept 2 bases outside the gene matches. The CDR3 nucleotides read TGTGCCATCAGTGGGACAGGGGGGGACACTGAAGCTTTCTTT. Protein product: CAISGTGGDTEAFF.

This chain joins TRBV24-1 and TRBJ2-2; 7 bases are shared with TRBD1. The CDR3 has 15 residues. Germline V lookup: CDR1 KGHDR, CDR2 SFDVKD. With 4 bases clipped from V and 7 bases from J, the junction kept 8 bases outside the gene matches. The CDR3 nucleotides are TGTGCCACCAGTGACCATACAGGGGAAATCGGGGAGCTGTTTTTT. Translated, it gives CATSDHTGEIGELFF.

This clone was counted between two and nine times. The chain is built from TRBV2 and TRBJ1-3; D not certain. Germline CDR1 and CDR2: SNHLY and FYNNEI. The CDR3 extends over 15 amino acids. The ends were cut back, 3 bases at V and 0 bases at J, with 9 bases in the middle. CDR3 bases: TGTGCCAGCAGTGAGGCAGCGTTCTCTGGAAACACCATATATTTT. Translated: CASSEAAFSGNTIYF.

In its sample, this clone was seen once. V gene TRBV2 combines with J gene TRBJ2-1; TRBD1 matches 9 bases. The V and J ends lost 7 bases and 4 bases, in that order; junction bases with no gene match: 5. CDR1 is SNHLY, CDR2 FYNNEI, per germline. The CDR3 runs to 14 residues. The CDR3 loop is CASNTGGVYNEQFF. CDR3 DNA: TGTGCCAGCAACACAGGGGGCGTTTACAATGAGCAGTTCTTC.

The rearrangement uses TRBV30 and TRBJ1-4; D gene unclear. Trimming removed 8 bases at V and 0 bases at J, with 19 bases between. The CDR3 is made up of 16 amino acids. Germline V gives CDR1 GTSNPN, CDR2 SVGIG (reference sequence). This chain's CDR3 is CALASGPLATNEKLFF. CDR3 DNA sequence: TGTGCCCTAGCGTCCGGTCCCCTTGCAACTAATGAAAAACTGTTTTTT.

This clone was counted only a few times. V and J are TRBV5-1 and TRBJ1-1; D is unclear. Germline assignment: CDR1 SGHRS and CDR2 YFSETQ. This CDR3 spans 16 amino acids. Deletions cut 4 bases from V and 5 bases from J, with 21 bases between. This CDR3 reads CASSPEGGIGRTEAFF. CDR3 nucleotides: TGCGCCAGCAGCCCGGAGGGCGGGATCGGGAGGACTGAAGCTTTCTTT.

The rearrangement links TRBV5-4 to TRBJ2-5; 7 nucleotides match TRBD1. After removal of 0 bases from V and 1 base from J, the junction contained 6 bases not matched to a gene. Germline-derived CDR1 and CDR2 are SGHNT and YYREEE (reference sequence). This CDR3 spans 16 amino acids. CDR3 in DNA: TGTGCCAGCAGCTTGGATAGGTCAGGGGGCCAAGAGACCCAGTACTTC. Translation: CASSLDRSGGQETQYF.

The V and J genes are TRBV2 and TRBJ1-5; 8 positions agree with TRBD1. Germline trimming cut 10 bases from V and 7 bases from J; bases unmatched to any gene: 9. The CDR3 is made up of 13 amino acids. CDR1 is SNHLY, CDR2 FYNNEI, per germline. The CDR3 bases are TGTGCCACGGGACAGGAGGTCCGGCAGCCCCAGCATTTT. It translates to CATGQEVRQPQHF.

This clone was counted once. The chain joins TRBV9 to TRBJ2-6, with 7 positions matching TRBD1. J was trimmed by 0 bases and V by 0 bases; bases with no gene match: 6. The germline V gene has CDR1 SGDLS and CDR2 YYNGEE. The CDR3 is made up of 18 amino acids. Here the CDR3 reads CASSVDRGRSSGANVLTF. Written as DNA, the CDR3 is TGTGCCAGCAGCGTAGACAGGGGTCGAAGCTCTGGGGCCAACGTCCTGACTTTC.

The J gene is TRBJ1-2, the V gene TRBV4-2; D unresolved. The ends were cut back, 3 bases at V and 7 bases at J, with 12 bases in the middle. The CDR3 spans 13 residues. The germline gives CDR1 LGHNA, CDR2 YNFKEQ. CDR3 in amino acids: CASSQQSAGGYTF. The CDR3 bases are TGTGCCAGCAGCCAGCAGTCGGCGGGTGGCTACACCTTC.

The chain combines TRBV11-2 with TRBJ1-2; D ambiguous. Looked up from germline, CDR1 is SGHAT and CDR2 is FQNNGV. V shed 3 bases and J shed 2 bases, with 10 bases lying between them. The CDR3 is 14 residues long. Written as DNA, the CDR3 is TGTGCCAGCAGCTTGAGTCTAAGAAACTATGGCTACACCTTC. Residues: CASSLSLRNYGYTF. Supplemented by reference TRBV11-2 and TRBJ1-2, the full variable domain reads EAGVAQSPRYKIIEKRQSVAFWCNPISGHATLYWYQQILGQGPKLLIQFQNNGVVDDSQLPKDRFSAERLKGVDSTLKIQPAKLEDSAVYLCASSLSLRNYGYTFGSGTRLTVV.

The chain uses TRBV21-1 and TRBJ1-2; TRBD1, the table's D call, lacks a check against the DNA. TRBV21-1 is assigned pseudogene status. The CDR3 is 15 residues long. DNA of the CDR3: TGTGCCAGCAGCTCTTTGGTAGGGGCCGGCTATGGCTACACCTTC. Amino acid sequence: CASSSLVGAGYGYTF.